This T cell receptor beta chain comes out of a study of T-cell memory formation after mild COVID-19 listed by TCRdb under 2021. Concerning the study at large: Most TCR sequence clusters were specific to one of the two donors. T-cell clones expanding and contracting after mild COVID-19 in two donors were tracked by longitudinal TCRalpha and TCRbeta repertoire sequencing. Two young, previously healthy adult volunteers made up the cohort, one male and one female. The research as a whole found: Contracting CD4+ clones were located mainly in the CM and EM memory subsets, whereas CD8+ clones were found to be enriched in EMRA. From day 15 to 85, contracting clones showed balanced CD4/CD8 phenotypes, whereas a second wave of clones that expanded from day 15 to 37 leaned towards CD4+. Some responding clones were found in pre-infection memory, which suggests that pre-existing cross-reactive memory T cells took part in the SARS-CoV-2 response. The study covered only a couple of mild cases, and larger cohorts including severe cases with pre-infection samples were considered necessary. SARS-CoV-2 specificity of the second-wave clones peaking on day 37 was not confirmed.

Ficoll-Paque density gradient centrifugation was the method used to isolate PBMCs. On this clonotype itself: This receptor's antigen is unknown. The sample holds no much larger clone one base away, and base qualities are not on file.

The germline V gene gives CDR1 as SGHVS and CDR2 as FQNEAQ. From V the trimming removes 1 base and from J it removes 4 bases, while the gene matches leave 6 bases of the junction unaccounted for. The CDR3 has 17 amino acids, counting the end cysteine and phenylalanine. The kept DNA is CDR3 alone, 51 bases in frame from the first base. Sequencing was carried out with an Illumina NovaSeq 6000. cDNA libraries for TCRalpha and TCRbeta were prepared by 5'RACE using constant-segment primers, with sample barcodes and unique molecular identifiers added. Trizol reagent was used to extract RNA from every sample. The libraries were amplified in two PCR steps, and the second step added a second sample barcode and Illumina TruSeq adapters. Sequencing of the libraries was done on an Illumina NovaSeq, producing 2 x 150 bp paired-end reads. Per the authors' processing: Demultiplexing of reads and collapsing into UMI-guided consensus sequences were performed with migec v1.2.7. Using mixcr v2.1.11, UMI consensuses were aligned to TRA and TRB V and J templates and then assembled into clonotypes. A clonotype was counted as expanded or contracted only if both edgeR and NoisET called the change significant, with noise models trained on biological replicates. For edgeR calls, the cutoffs were a false discovery rate-adjusted p below 0.01 and a log2 fold-change threshold of 1. As an exploratory analysis of dynamics, max-normalized trajectories of the 1000 most abundant clonotypes were examined with PCA combined with hierarchical clustering. The CD4 or CD8 phenotype of responding clones was assigned using the separately sequenced CD4+ and CD8+ repertoires. TCRdb took the public reads, trimmed them with fastp at Q25, ran MiXCR for clone calling and kept in-frame beta chains. A single entry per CDR3 protein holds the most common genes and DNA from its merged rows. The V and J calls follow TCRdb's processing rather than the paper's. This sample gives about 160,000 distinct CDR3 sequences in total; roughly 31% of them show up just once. Around 12% of the sample belongs to the ten largest clones.

The TCR sequence derives from an adult woman who had mild COVID-19 (a few samples of this study predate the infection). The sample titles of this study are shuffled in the database, so cell type and time point are left out; the donor was told from shared clones. Rearrangement joined TRBV7-8 to TRBJ2-2; TRBD2 agrees with 10 junctional bases. Material: PBMCs or a T cell subset sorted from them (not recorded which). The nucleotide sequence reads as follows: TGTGCCAGCAGCTTAGGAATAGCGGGAGGCCGCACCGGGGAGCTGTTTTTT. It is translated as CASSLGIAGGRTGELFF.